This T cell receptor beta chain appears in the sequencing data of a study of blood T cell repertoires in COVID-19. Study-level information: Nucleic acid was either cDNA or gDNA, and it came from T cells, B-cell-depleted T cells, or PBMCs.

CDR1 is SEHNR, CDR2 FQNEAQ, per germline (reference sequence). The CDR3 loop spans 15 amino acids. The J segment lost 1 base and the V segment lost 5 bases, leaving 7 bases of the junction unmatched. Authors' methods: The assay estimated nucleated cells by amplifying reference gene primers. TCRdb's copy holds only in-frame clones and misses some; the assay was immunoSEQ multiplex PCR. V and J calls and clone size are copied from that table; D and trimming were computed from the DNA. The sample consists of over 130,000 clones, more than 65% of them appearing once. Sequencing was done on a sample of peripheral blood. The rearrangement joins TRBV7-9 to TRBJ1-1, with 7 bases that match TRBD1. This clonotype originated in a human donor in a cohort sampled during active COVID-19. CDR3 loop: CASSVGGIGNTEAFF. In nucleotides, the CDR3 is TGTGCCAGCAGCGTAGGGGGCATTGGGAACACTGAAGCTTTCTTT.